This note documents a single TCR beta chain sequence. CDR1 is SQVTM and CDR2 is ANQGSEA in the germline V gene. The CDR3 is made up of 15 amino acids. The ends were cut back, 4 bases at V and 2 bases at J, with 17 bases in the middle. The data belong to a study of blood T cell repertoires in COVID-19. Study context: Spain, Italy and the United States supplied samples that represented acute and convalescent COVID-19.

Clones were read by immunoSEQ multiplex PCR, and TCRdb kept only the in-frame ones, dropping some. The sample lists tens of thousands of clones; roughly nine tenths were seen once. The specimen sequenced was peripheral blood. This TCR was sampled from a man in his sixties with acute or convalescent COVID-19. V gene TRBV29-1 combines with J gene TRBJ1-1; D possibly corresponds to TRBD1 (6 bases). The CDR3 DNA reads TGCAGCGTTGGACGGGATACAGGGAAAAACACTGAAGCTTTCTTT. It specifies CSVGRDTGKNTEAFF.